This T cell receptor beta chain appears in the sequencing data of a study of breast tumors, draining lymph nodes, adjacent tissues. Points from the study as a whole: Most tumor T cells seemingly derive from lymph node, then expand in tumor. Tumor T cell lymph node origin was a supported hypothesis, not proven. Tumor repertoires ranked between lymph nodes and nontumor tissue in diversity, with V and J gene preferences.

Axillary draining lymph nodes of breast cancer patients supplied the node samples. The CDR3 is 17 amino acids. Germline lookup yields CDR1 MNHEY and CDR2 SVGAGI. TCRdb redid the calling of the multiplex PCR reads with MiXCR, one entry per CDR3 protein. The sample holds approximately 130,000 distinct CDR3 sequences, approximately 20% seen once. As to this clonotype: The antigen remains unidentified. A much more abundant neighbour one base away suggests this may be a read error.

The receptor was derived from a female donor with breast cancer. Some clones in this sample may be carry-over from other donors' samples. The chain links TRBV6-5 to TRBJ2-1, with TRBD2 identical over 10 bases. Sequenced input: axillary lymph node tissue. The CDR3 spells CACRSLAGAFLANEQFF. CDR3 sequence (DNA): TGTGCCTGCAGGAGCCTAGCGGGAGCCTTTTTGGCTAATGAGCAGTTCTTC.